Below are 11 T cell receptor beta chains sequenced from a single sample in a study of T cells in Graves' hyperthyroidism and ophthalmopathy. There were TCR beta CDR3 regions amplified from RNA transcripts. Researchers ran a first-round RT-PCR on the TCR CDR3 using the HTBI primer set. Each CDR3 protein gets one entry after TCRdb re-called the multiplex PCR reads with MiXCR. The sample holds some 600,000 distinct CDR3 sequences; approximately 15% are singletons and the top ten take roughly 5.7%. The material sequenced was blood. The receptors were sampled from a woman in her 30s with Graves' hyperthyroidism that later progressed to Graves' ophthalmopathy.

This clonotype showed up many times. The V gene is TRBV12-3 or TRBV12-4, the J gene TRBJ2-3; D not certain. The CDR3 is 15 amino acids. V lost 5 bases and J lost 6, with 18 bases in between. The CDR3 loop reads CASSVGRAVVDTQYF. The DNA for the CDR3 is TGTGCCAGCAGTGTCGGACGGGCAGTGGTGGATACGCAGTATTTT.

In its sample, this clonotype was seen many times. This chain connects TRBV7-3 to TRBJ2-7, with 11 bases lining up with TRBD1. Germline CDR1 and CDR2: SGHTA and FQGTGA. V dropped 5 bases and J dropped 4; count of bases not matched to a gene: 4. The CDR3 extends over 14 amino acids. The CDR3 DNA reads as TGTGCCAGCAGCGGGACAGGGGGAGATTACGAGCAGTACTTC. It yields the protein CASSGTGGDYEQYF.

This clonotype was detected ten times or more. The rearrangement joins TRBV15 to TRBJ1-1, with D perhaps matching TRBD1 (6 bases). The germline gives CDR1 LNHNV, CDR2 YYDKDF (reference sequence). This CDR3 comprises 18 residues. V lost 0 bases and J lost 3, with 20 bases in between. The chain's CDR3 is CATSRDPPGGGLDTEAFF. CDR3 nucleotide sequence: TGTGCCACCAGCAGAGATCCACCAGGTGGGGGCTTGGACACTGAAGCTTTCTTT.

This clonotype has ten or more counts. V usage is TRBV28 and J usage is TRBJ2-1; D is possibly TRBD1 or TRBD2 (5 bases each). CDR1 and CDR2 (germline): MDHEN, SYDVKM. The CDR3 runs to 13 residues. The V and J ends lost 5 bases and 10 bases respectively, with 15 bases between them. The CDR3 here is CASSPGYGTEQFF. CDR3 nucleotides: TGTGCCAGCAGTCCAGGATACGGGACCGAGCAGTTCTTC.

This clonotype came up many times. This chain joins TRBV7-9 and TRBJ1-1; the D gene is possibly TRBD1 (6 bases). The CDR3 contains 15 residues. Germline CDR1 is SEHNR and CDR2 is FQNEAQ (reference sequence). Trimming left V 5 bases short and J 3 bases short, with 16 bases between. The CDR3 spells CASSTARGEYTEAFF. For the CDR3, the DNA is TGTGCCAGCAGCACAGCGAGGGGGGAGTACACTGAAGCTTTCTTT. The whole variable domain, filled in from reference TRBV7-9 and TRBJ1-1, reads DTGVSQNPRHKITKRGQNVTFRCDPISEHNRLYWYRQTLGQGPEFLTYFQNEAQLEKSRLLSDRFSAERPKGSFSTLEIQRTEQGDSAMYLCASSTARGEYTEAFFGQGTRLTVV.

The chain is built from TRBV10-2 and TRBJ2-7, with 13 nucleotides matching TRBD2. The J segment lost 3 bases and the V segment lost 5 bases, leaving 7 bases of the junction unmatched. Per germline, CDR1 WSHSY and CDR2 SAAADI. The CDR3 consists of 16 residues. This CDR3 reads CASSTTSGRAVYEQYF. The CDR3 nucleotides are TGCGCCAGCAGTACAACTAGCGGGAGGGCGGTCTACGAGCAGTACTTC.

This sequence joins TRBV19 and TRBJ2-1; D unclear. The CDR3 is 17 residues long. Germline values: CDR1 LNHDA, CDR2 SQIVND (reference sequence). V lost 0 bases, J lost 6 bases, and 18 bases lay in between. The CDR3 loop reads CASSIDLGKDLRNEQFF. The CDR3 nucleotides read TGTGCCAGTAGTATAGATCTTGGGAAGGATCTCCGCAATGAGCAGTTCTTC.

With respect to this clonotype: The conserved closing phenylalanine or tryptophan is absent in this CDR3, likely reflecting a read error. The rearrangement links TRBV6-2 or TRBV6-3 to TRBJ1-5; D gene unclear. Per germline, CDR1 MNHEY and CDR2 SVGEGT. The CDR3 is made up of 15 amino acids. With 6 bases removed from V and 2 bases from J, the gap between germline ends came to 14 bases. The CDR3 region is CASRPGADGNQPQHV. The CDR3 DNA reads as TGTGCCAGCAGACCGGGCGCCGACGGCAATCAGCCCCAGCATGTT.

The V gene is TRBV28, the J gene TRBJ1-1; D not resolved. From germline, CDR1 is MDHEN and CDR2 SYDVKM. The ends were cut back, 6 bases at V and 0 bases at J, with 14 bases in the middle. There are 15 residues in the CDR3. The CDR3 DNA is TGTGCCAGCAGACAATCCTGGGGTATGAACACTGAAGCTTTCTTT. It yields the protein CASRQSWGMNTEAFF.

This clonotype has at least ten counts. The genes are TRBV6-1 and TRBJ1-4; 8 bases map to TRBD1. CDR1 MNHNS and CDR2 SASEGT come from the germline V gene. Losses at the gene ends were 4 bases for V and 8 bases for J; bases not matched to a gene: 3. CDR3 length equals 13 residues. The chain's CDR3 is CASSGQGSEKLFF. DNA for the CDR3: TGTGCCAGCAGTGGACAGGGGTCCGAAAAACTGTTTTTT.

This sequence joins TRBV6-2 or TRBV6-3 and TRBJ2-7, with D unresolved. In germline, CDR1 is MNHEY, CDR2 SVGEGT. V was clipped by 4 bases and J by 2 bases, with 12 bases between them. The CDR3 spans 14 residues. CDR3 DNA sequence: TGTGCCAGCAGTTTCCCGGATATAACCTACGAGCAGTACTTC. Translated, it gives CASSFPDITYEQYF.